This entry features one T cell receptor (beta chain) sequence. Its antigen is not known. V was trimmed by 0 bases and J by 5 bases, leaving 6 bases between them. The CDR3 totals 14 residues. Germline lookup yields CDR1 SGHRS and CDR2 YFSETQ. The data stem from a study of OX40 agonist ivuxolimab in advanced cancers. Findings and limits, study-wide: Researchers report that CD8+ T cells had, on average, more expanded clones than CD4+.

Clones were read by immunoSEQ multiplex PCR, and TCRdb kept only the in-frame ones, dropping some. Among about 68,000 clones listed, around 90% were seen once. The receptor's source is an adult with an advanced solid tumor such as melanoma, head and neck, liver or kidney cancer. The sequencing here drew on CD4+ or CD8+ T cells sorted from blood, taken in a trial of the OX40 agonist ivuxolimab. The chain joins TRBV5-1 to TRBJ1-6; D remains ambiguous. The CDR3 loop reads CASSLGHNNSPLHF. The CDR3 nucleotides are TGCGCCAGCAGCTTGGGTCATAATAATTCACCCCTCCACTTT.